The 24 T cell receptor beta chains below were found in one sample sequenced in a study of human T cells and chemical hapten exposure (dated by TCRdb to the early 2020s). Library generation was performed with RACE. Instrument used: NextSeq 500. TCRdb trimmed the raw reads at Q25, called clones with MiXCR and kept productive beta chains. Entries that share a CDR3 protein sequence are merged under the most common genes and DNA. Within this sample are 150,000 to 200,000 distinct CDR3 sequences, with more than 12% of them counted one time only. The ten largest clones add up to 1.5% to 2% of the sample. The intended sense of this specimen's time point label: patch test 1, 2 weeks after DPC sensitization. In light of the paper, this sample's treatment or condition label describes: therapeutic diphenylcyclopropenone sensitization with weekly scalp DPC. The material was whole blood, obtained in connection with sensitization to the hapten diphenylcyclopropenone (DPC). Receptors were obtained from a woman in her 30s with alopecia areata. Some clones in this sample may be carry-over from other donors' samples.

This clonotype was detected only a few times. The J gene is TRBJ1-1, the V gene TRBV7-9, with 7 bases lining up with TRBD1. Germline CDR1 is SEHNR and CDR2 is FQNEAQ (reference sequence). V gave up 2 bases and J gave up 5 bases; unmatched junction bases: 8. This CDR3 spans 15 amino acids. CDR3 protein: CASSLNRGELTEAFF. CDR3 bases: TGTGCCAGCAGCTTAAACAGGGGCGAACTAACTGAAGCTTTCTTT. The full variable domain, with the rest looked up from reference TRBV7-9 and TRBJ1-1, is DTGVSQNPRHKITKRGQNVTFRCDPISEHNRLYWYRQTLGQGPEFLTYFQNEAQLEKSRLLSDRFSAERPKGSFSTLEIQRTEQGDSAMYLCASSLNRGELTEAFFGQGTRLTVV.

V and J are TRBV7-8 and TRBJ1-5, with 9 bases identical to TRBD1. With V trimmed by 5 bases and J by 7 bases, 6 bases remained unmatched. The CDR3 is 14 residues long. Germline CDR1 is SGHVS and CDR2 is FQNEAQ. The CDR3 DNA is TGTGCCAGCAGCGTAACAGGGGGCGGCCAGCCCCAGCATTTT. Translating it yields CASSVTGGGQPQHF.

This clonotype was observed many times. The genes are TRBV20-1 and TRBJ1-5; D uncertain. The CDR3 totals 15 residues. With 0 bases removed from V and 3 bases from J, the gap between germline ends came to 12 bases. The germline gives CDR1 DFQATT, CDR2 SNEGSKA (reference sequence). CDR3 loop: CSARDPRDYNQPQHF. Written as DNA, the CDR3 is TGCAGTGCTAGAGATCCAAGAGACTACAATCAGCCCCAGCATTTT.

The genes are TRBV20-1 and TRBJ1-5, with D hard to call. This CDR3 comprises 13 residues. The V gene's germline CDR1 is DFQATT and CDR2 SNEGSKA (reference sequence). Trimming shortened V by 0 bases and J by 4 bases, and 7 bases separated the two germline ends. CDR3 coding DNA: TGCAGTGCTAGAGATCGGTTGAATCAGCCCCAGCATTTT. Translated: CSARDRLNQPQHF.

V is TRBV2 and J is TRBJ1-5; 12 nucleotides agree with TRBD1. The CDR3 runs 15 residues. Germline V CDR1 and CDR2: SNHLY, FYNNEI. The V and J ends lost 6 bases and 4 bases, in that order; junction bases with no gene match: 4. CDR3: CASSQGQGANQPQHF. CDR3 nucleotide sequence: TGTGCCAGCAGCCAGGGACAGGGGGCAAATCAGCCCCAGCATTTT. Full variable domain (missing parts from reference TRBV2 and TRBJ1-5): EPEVTQTPSHQVTQMGQEVILRCVPISNHLYFYWYRQILGQKVEFLVSFYNNEISEKSEIFDDQFSVERPDGSNFTLKIRSTKLEDSAMYFCASSQGQGANQPQHFGDGTRLSIL.

This clonotype was seen repeatedly, ten times or more. The chain uses TRBV12-3 or TRBV12-4 and TRBJ1-1, with TRBD1 matching 7 bases. This CDR3 is built from 14 residues. Trimming cost V 10 bases and J 5 bases; bases outside gene matches: 13. CDR3: CAIDPTGALTEAFF. For the CDR3, the DNA is TGTGCCATCGACCCCACAGGGGCGCTGACTGAAGCTTTCTTT.

This clonotype was seen only a few times. This chain joins TRBV19 and TRBJ1-5; D is ambiguous. Germline CDR1 is LNHDA and CDR2 is SQIVND (reference sequence). Trimming removed 5 bases at V and 3 bases at J, with 8 bases between. The CDR3 consists of 13 residues. This CDR3 reads CASSPLNNQPQHF. The CDR3 DNA is TGTGCCAGTAGTCCCCTCAACAATCAGCCCCAGCATTTT. Combining the CDR3 with reference TRBV19 and TRBJ1-5 gives the whole variable domain DGGITQSPKYLFRKEGQNVTLSCEQNLNHDAMYWYRQDPGQGLRLIYYSQIVNDFQKGDIAEGYSVSREKKESFPLTVTSAQKNPTAFYLCASSPLNNQPQHFGDGTRLSIL.

The V call is TRBV21-1, the J call TRBJ2-1; no check of the table's D call, TRBD1, against the DNA was made. TRBV21-1 is shown as a pseudogene. The CDR3 is 15 amino acids. The CDR3 bases are TGTGCCAGCAGCAGGAGGACAGGGATCTTTGGTGAGCAGTTCTTC. Translating it yields CASSRRTGIFGEQFF.

This clonotype has just a few counts. This sequence joins TRBV6-2 or TRBV6-3 and TRBJ2-6; D perhaps matches TRBD2 (5 bases). Germline V CDR1 and CDR2: MNHEY, SVGEGT. The V end was cut by 6 bases, the J end by 2 bases, with 11 bases between. CDR3 length equals 15 residues. CDR3: CASRHGVPGANVLTF. CDR3 in DNA: TGTGCCAGCAGACACGGGGTACCTGGGGCCAACGTCCTGACTTTC.

The chain combines TRBV7-2 with TRBJ2-3; D is undetermined. There are 16 residues in the CDR3. The germline V gene encodes CDR1 SGHTA and CDR2 FQGNSA. V gave up 2 bases and J gave up 0 bases, with 12 bases separating them. The CDR3 region has the DNA TGTGCCAGCAGCTTAATAGGATCCACTAGCACAGATACGCAGTATTTT. Protein: CASSLIGSTSTDTQYF.

The chain combines TRBV4-1 with TRBJ1-6; 9 bases align to TRBD1. The CDR3 is 18 residues long. Germline CDR1 is MGHRA and CDR2 is YSYEKL. The V gene end was trimmed by 0 bases and the J gene end by 10 bases; junction bases not matched to a gene: 13. CDR3 region: CASSQEGVTGGKRSPLHF. CDR3 nucleotide sequence: TGCGCCAGCAGCCAAGAGGGGGTCACAGGGGGCAAAAGATCACCCCTCCACTTT.

A few counts support this clonotype. The chain uses TRBV4-2 and TRBJ2-2, with 10 bases matching TRBD1. This CDR3 is 15 amino acids long. Looked up from germline, CDR1 is LGHNA and CDR2 is YNFKEQ. After removal of 4 bases from V and 5 bases from J, the junction contained 4 bases not matched to a gene. CDR3: CASSLRDRGTGELFF. CDR3 nucleotide sequence: TGTGCCAGCAGCCTCCGGGACAGGGGAACCGGGGAGCTGTTTTTT.

The chain has TRBV28 and TRBJ2-1; D not resolved. V was shortened by 6 bases and J by 6 bases, with 12 bases between the two germline ends. This CDR3 region has 13 residues. CDR1 MDHEN and CDR2 SYDVKM come from the germline V gene. The CDR3: CASSADPGNEQFF. CDR3 nucleotide sequence: TGTGCCAGCAGCGCTGACCCCGGCAATGAGCAGTTCTTC.

The chain employs TRBV3-2 and TRBJ2-7; the table's D gene call, TRBD1, was not cross checked with the DNA. TRBV3-2 corresponds to a pseudogene. The CDR3 has 14 residues. The DNA for the CDR3 is TGTGCCAGCAGCCCCCAGGACAGATCCCACGAGCAGTACTTC. Its protein is CASSPQDRSHEQYF.

This clonotype was detected ten times or more. The chain links TRBV2 to TRBJ1-5; D unresolved. The germline gives CDR1 SNHLY, CDR2 FYNNEI. Trimming shortened V by 4 bases and J by 8 bases, and 18 bases separated the two germline ends. The CDR3 is 15 residues long. CDR3 in DNA: TGTGCCAGCAGTGGAGGCGTAATTCCAATGGAGCCCCAGCATTTT. This codes for CASSGGVIPMEPQHF.

The gene calls are TRBV6-5 and TRBJ1-1; 8 positions agree with TRBD1. Germline V gene data show CDR1 as MNHEY and CDR2 as SVGAGI. The CDR3 extends over 16 amino acids. V shed 6 bases, J shed 2 bases, and the junction held 11 bases outside the gene matches. The CDR3 reads CASSPLYGQGNTEAFF. The CDR3 DNA sequence: TGTGCCAGCAGCCCCCTTTACGGACAGGGAAACACTGAAGCTTTCTTT.

Many counts were recorded for this clonotype. This chain connects TRBV7-9 to TRBJ2-1; 11 bases match TRBD1. The CDR3 consists of 15 residues. Germline V gives CDR1 SEHNR, CDR2 FQNEAQ (reference sequence). V was clipped by 5 bases and J by 7 bases; unmatched bases: 7. CDR3 coding DNA: TGTGCCAGCAGCACGACCGGGACAGGGGGGAATGAGCAGTTCTTC. Translated, it gives CASSTTGTGGNEQFF. The variable domain in full, with the rest retrieved from reference TRBV7-9 and TRBJ2-1, is DTGVSQNPRHKITKRGQNVTFRCDPISEHNRLYWYRQTLGQGPEFLTYFQNEAQLEKSRLLSDRFSAERPKGSFSTLEIQRTEQGDSAMYLCASSTTGTGGNEQFFGPGTRLTVL.

The V gene is TRBV28, the J gene TRBJ2-7; 8 bases fit TRBD1. There are 14 residues in the CDR3. V lost 5 bases and J lost 3; bases outside the gene matches: 6. Germline loops: CDR1 MDHEN, CDR2 SYDVKM. CDR3 sequence (DNA): TGTGCCAGCAGTCGGACAGGGTCGAGCTACGAGCAGTACTTC. It yields the protein CASSRTGSSYEQYF.

Ten or more counts support this clonotype. The chain uses TRBV6-5 and TRBJ2-7; D assignment may be TRBD1 or TRBD2 (5 bases each). CDR3 length equals 16 residues. V was clipped by 3 bases and J by 7 bases, with 22 bases between them. CDR1 MNHEY and CDR2 SVGAGI come from the germline V gene. The CDR3: CASSYSRVGTSREQYF. The CDR3 bases are TGTGCCAGCAGTTATAGCCGGGTCGGGACGTCACGGGAGCAGTACTTC.

This chain joins TRBV7-9 and TRBJ2-1; D unclear. The CDR3 runs to 12 residues. Germline CDR1 SEHNR, CDR2 FQNEAQ (reference sequence). V lost 4 bases, J lost 4 bases, and 5 bases lay in between. The CDR3 loop reads CASSSFYNEQFF. DNA of the CDR3: TGTGCCAGCAGCTCTTTTTACAATGAGCAGTTCTTC.

This chain joins TRBV10-3 and TRBJ1-5; D is unclear. The CDR3 sequence is 14 residues long. Germline values: CDR1 ENHRY, CDR2 SYGVKD. Trimming cost V 5 bases and J 7 bases, with 15 bases left between them. The CDR3 DNA follows: TGTGCCATCAGTACAACAGTGGAAGGGCAGCCCCAGCATTTT. Translated, it gives CAISTTVEGQPQHF.

V is TRBV29-1 and J is TRBJ2-6, with TRBD1 as a possible D gene (6 bases). Looked up from germline, CDR1 is SQVTM and CDR2 is ANQGSEA. Trimming cost V 4 bases and J 0 bases, with 13 bases left between them. The CDR3 contains 16 residues. The CDR3 is CSVGQVSASGANVLTF. Here the CDR3 DNA reads TGCAGCGTTGGACAGGTGTCCGCCTCTGGGGCCAACGTCCTGACTTTC.

This clonotype has a count of ten or more. The genes are TRBV6-1 and TRBJ2-1; D remains ambiguous. Trimming took 8 bases from V and 4 from J, leaving 12 bases between them. The CDR3 length is 13 residues. Germline CDR1 MNHNS, CDR2 SASEGT. The CDR3 bases are TGTGCCAGCTCCGGGCAGGATTACAATGAGCAGTTCTTC. This translates into CASSGQDYNEQFF.

V usage is TRBV14 and J usage is TRBJ2-2; 10 bases align to TRBD2. Germline trimming cut 4 bases from V and 6 bases from J; bases unmatched to any gene: 5. CDR1 and CDR2 (germline): SGHDN, FVKESK. CDR3 length: 15 residues. The CDR3 is CASSLRSGRAGELFF. As DNA, the CDR3 is TGTGCCAGCAGCCTACGGAGCGGGAGGGCCGGGGAGCTGTTTTTT.